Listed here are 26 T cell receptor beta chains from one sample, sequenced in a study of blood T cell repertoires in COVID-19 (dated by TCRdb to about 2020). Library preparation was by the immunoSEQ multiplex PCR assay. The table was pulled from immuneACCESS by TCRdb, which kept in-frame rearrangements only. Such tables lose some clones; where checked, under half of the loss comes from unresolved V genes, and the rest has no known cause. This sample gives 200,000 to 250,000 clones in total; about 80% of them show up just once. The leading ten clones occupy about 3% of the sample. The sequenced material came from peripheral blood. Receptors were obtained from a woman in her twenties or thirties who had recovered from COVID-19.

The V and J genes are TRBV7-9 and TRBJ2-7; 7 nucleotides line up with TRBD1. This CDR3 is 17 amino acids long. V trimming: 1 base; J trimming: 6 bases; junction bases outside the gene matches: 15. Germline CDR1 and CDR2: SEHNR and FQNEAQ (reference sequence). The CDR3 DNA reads TGTGCCAGCAGCTTAGTTAGAGGGACAGCCCCCCGGTTCGAGCAGTACTTC. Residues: CASSLVRGTAPRFEQYF. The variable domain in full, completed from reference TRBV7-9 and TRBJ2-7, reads DTGVSQNPRHKITKRGQNVTFRCDPISEHNRLYWYRQTLGQGPEFLTYFQNEAQLEKSRLLSDRFSAERPKGSFSTLEIQRTEQGDSAMYLCASSLVRGTAPRFEQYFGPGTRLTVT.

CDR3 nucleotide sequence: TGCAGCGTTGAAGGGTGGGACAGGGGGCTAACGAACACTGAAGCTTTCTTT. This codes for CSVEGWDRGLTNTEAFF. The rearrangement links TRBV29-1 to TRBJ1-1, with 12 nucleotides matching TRBD1. Losses at the gene ends were 1 base for V and 1 base for J; bases not matched to a gene: 7. The CDR3 runs to 17 residues. The V gene's germline CDR1 is SQVTM and CDR2 ANQGSEA.

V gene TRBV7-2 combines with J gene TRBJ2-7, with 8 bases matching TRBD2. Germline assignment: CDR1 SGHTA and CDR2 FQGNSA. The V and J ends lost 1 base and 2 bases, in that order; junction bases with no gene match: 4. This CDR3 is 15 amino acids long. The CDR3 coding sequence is TGTGCCAGCAGCTTAGGTAGCGGGAAGGCCTACGAGCAGTACTTC. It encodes CASSLGSGKAYEQYF.

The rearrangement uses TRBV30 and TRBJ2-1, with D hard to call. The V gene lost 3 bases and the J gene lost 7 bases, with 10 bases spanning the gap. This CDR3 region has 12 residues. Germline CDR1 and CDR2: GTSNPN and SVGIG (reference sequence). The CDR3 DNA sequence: TGTGCCTGGAGGCGAGGAAAAAATGAGCAGTTCTTC. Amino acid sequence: CAWRRGKNEQFF.

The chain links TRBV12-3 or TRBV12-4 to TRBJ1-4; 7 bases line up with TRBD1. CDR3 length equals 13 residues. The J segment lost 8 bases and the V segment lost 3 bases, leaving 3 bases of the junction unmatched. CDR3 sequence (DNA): TGTGCCAGCAGTTTTCAGGGGGACGAAAAACTGTTTTTT. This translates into CASSFQGDEKLFF.

The CDR3 nucleotides read TGTGCCAGCAGCAGGGGGAAGACTGGGGCCAACGTCCTGACTTTC. Translated: CASSRGKTGANVLTF. The rearrangement joins TRBV28 to TRBJ2-6; 7 bases agree with TRBD1. The V gene's germline CDR1 is MDHEN and CDR2 SYDVKM. V lost 6 bases and J lost 2; bases outside the gene matches: 4. CDR3 length: 15 amino acids.

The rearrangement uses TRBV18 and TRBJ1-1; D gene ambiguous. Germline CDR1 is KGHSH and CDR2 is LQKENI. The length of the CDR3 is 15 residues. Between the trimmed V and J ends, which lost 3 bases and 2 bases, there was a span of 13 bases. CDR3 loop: CASSPSPGDNTEAFF. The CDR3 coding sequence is TGTGCCAGCTCACCTTCCCCGGGAGACAACACTGAAGCTTTCTTT.

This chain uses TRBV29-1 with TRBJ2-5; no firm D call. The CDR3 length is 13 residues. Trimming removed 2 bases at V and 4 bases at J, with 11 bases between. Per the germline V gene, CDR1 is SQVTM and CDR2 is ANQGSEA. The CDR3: CSVEYLVAETQYF. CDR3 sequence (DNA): TGCAGCGTTGAATACCTAGTTGCAGAGACCCAGTACTTC.

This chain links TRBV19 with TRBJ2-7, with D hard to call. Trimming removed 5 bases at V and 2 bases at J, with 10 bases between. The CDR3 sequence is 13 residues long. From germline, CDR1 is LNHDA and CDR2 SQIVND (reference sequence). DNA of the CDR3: TGTGCCAGTAGTCGGTCAGGCACCTACGAGCAGTACTTC. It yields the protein CASSRSGTYEQYF.

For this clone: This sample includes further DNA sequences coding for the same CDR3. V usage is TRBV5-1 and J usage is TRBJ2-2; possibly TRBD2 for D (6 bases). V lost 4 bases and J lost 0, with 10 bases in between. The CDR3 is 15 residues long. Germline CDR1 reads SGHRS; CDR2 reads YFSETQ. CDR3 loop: CASSPGTANTGELFF. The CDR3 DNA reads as TGCGCCAGCAGCCCCGGGACTGCGAACACCGGGGAGCTGTTTTTT.

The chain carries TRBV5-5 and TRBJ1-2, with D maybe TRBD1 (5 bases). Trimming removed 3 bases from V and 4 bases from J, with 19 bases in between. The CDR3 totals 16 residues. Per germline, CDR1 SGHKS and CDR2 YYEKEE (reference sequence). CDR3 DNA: TGTGCCAGCAGCTCCGATAGGGGCATTTGGGGCTATGGCTACACCTTC. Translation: CASSSDRGIWGYGYTF.

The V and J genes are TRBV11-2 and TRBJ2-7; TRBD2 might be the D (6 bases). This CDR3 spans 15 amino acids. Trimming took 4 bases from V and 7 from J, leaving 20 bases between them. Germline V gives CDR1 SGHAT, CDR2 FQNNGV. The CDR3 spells CASSSSSAPSGEQYF. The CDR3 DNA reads TGTGCCAGCAGCTCCTCTAGCGCACCCTCCGGGGAGCAGTACTTC.

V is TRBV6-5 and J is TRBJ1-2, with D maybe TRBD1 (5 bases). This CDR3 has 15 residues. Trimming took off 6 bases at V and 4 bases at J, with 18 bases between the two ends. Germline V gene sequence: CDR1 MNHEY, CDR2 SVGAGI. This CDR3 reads CASRPDIRDGYGYTF. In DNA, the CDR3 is TGTGCCAGCAGGCCGGACATTCGAGATGGCTATGGCTACACCTTC.

The CDR3 sequence is CASREQGASQPQHF. The CDR3 DNA is TGTGCCAGCAGAGAACAGGGGGCCAGTCAGCCCCAGCATTTT. The rearrangement joins TRBV28 to TRBJ1-5; 9 bases are shared with TRBD1. The trim removed 6 bases at V and 6 bases at J, leaving 6 bases unmatched. Germline V gene data show CDR1 as MDHEN and CDR2 as SYDVKM. There are 14 residues in the CDR3.

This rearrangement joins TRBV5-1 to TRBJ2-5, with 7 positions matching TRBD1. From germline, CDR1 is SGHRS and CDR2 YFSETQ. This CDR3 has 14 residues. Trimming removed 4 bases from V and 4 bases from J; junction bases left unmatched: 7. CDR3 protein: CASSGASGGETQYF. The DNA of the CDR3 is TGCGCCAGCAGCGGGGCCTCAGGGGGAGAGACCCAGTACTTC.

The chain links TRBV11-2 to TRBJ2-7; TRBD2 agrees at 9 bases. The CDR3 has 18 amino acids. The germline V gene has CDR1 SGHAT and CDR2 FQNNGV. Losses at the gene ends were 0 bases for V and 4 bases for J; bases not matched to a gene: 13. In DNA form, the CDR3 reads TGTGCCAGCAGCTTAGATGAGCGAGGCGGGAGGGCTACGTACGAGCAGTACTTC. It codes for CASSLDERGGRATYEQYF.

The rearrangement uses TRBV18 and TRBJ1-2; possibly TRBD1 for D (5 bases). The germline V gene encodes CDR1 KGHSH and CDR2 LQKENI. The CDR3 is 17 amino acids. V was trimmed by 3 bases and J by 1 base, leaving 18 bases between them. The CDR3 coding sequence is TGTGCCAGCTCACCGCGATCTGGCGGGACGGTTAACTATGGCTACACCTTC. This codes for CASSPRSGGTVNYGYTF. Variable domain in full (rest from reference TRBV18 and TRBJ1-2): NAGVMQNPRHLVRRRGQEARLRCSPMKGHSHVYWYRQLPEEGLKFMVYLQKENIIDESGMPKERFSAEFPKEGPSILRIQQVVRGDSAAYFCASSPRSGGTVNYGYTFGSGTRLTVV.

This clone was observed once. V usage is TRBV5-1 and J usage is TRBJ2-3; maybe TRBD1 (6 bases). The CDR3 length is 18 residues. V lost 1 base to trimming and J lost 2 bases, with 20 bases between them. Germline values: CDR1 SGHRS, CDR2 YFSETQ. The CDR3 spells CASSLSFLRGEDTDTQYF. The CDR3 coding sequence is TGCGCCAGCAGCTTGTCCTTCCTCAGGGGTGAAGACACAGATACGCAGTATTTT.

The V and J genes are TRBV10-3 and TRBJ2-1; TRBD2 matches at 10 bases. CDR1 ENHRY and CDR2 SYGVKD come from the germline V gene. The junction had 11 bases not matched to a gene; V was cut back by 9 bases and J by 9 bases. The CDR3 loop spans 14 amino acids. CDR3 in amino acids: CAIWTSGSMGEQFF. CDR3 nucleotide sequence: TGTGCCATTTGGACTAGCGGAAGTATGGGTGAGCAGTTCTTC.

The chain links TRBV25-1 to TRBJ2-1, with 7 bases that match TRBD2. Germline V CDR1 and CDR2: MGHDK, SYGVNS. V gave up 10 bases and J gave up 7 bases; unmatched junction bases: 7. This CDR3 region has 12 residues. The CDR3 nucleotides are TGTGCCACTATGGGGGGGGGAAATGAGCAGTTCTTC. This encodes CATMGGGNEQFF.

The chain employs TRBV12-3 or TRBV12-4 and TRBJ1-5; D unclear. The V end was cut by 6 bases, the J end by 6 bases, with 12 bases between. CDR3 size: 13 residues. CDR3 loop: CASRVGGRQPQHF. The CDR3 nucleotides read TGTGCCAGCAGGGTAGGAGGGCGTCAGCCCCAGCATTTT.

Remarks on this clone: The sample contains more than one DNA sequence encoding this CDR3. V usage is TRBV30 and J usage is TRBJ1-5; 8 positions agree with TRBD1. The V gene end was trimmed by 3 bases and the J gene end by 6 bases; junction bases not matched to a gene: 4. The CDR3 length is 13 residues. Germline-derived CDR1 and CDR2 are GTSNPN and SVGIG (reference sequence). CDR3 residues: CAWSGQGGQPQHF. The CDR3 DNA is TGTGCCTGGAGCGGACAGGGCGGTCAGCCCCAGCATTTT.

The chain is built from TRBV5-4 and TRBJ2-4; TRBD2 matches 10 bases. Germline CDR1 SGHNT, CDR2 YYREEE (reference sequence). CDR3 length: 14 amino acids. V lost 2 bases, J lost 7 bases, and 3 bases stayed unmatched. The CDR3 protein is CASSFGTSENIQYF. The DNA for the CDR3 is TGTGCCAGCAGCTTCGGGACTAGCGAGAACATTCAGTACTTC.

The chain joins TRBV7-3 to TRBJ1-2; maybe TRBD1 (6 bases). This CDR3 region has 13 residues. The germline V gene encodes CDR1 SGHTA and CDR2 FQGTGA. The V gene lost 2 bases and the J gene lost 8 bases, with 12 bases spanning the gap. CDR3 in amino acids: CASSLGTGRGYTF. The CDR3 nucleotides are TGTGCCAGCAGCTTAGGTACAGGGCGCGGCTACACCTTC.

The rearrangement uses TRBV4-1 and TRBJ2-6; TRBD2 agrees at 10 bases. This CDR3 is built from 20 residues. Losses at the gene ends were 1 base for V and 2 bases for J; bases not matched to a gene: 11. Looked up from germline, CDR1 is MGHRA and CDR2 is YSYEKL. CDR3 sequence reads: CASSQVGGAGGPAGANVLTF. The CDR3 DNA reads TGCGCCAGCAGCCAAGTTGGGGGAGCGGGAGGGCCTGCTGGGGCCAACGTCCTGACTTTC.

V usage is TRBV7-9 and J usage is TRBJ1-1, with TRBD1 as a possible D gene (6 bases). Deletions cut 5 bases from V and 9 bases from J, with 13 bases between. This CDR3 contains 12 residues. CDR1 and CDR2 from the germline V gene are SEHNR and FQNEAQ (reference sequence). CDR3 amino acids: CASSATGIQAFF. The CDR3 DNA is TGTGCCAGCAGCGCGACAGGCATCCAAGCTTTCTTT. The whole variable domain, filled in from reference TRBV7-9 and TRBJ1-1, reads DTGVSQNPRHKITKRGQNVTFRCDPISEHNRLYWYRQTLGQGPEFLTYFQNEAQLEKSRLLSDRFSAERPKGSFSTLEIQRTEQGDSAMYLCASSATGIQAFFGQGTRLTVV.